The 12 T cell receptor beta chains in this list originate from one sample, sequenced in a study of cytomegalovirus exposure and HLA in healthy donors (dated by TCRdb to 2016 to 2017). Libraries were constructed by the immunoSEQ multiplex PCR assay. For the multiplex PCR, a mixture combining 60 forward primers for TCR Vbeta segments and 13 reverse primers for TCR Jbeta segments was used. TCRdb retrieved this table from immuneACCESS and kept in-frame rearrangements only. Not all clones are present; in checked studies, unresolved V genes account for under half, and no reason is known for the remainder. The sample data list more than 200,000 clones, and 70% to 90% of these were observed just once. The ten largest account for 1% to 1.5% of the sample. Sequenced material: PBMCs. Receptor source: a human donor in good health.

In regard to this clone: The sample contains more than one DNA sequence encoding this CDR3. V is TRBV2 and J is TRBJ1-4, with 9 nucleotides matching TRBD1. The CDR3 totals 17 residues. With 4 bases clipped from V and 5 bases from J, the junction kept 11 bases outside the gene matches. Germline CDR1 reads SNHLY; CDR2 reads FYNNEI. CDR3 in amino acids: CASSGRTGAGRNEKLFF. The CDR3 DNA reads TGTGCCAGCAGTGGTAGGACAGGGGCGGGTCGGAATGAAAAACTGTTTTTT. Combining the CDR3 with reference TRBV2 and TRBJ1-4 gives the whole variable domain EPEVTQTPSHQVTQMGQEVILRCVPISNHLYFYWYRQILGQKVEFLVSFYNNEISEKSEIFDDQFSVERPDGSNFTLKIRSTKLEDSAMYFCASSGRTGAGRNEKLFFGSGTQLSVL.

The chain uses TRBV5-1 and TRBJ2-7; tentative D call: TRBD1 (5 bases). Germline loops: CDR1 SGHRS, CDR2 YFSETQ. The CDR3 covers 14 residues. Trimming stripped 4 bases from V and 3 bases from J, with 14 bases between. The CDR3 loop reads CASSARQGLYEQYF. CDR3 nucleotides: TGCGCCAGCAGCGCCAGGCAGGGCCTCTACGAGCAGTACTTC.

V gene TRBV5-1 combines with J gene TRBJ2-5; 9 bases fit TRBD2. The tail of the sequence fits TRBJ2-7 better, so the J call may be wrong. This CDR3 spans 15 amino acids. Germline CDR1 reads SGHRS; CDR2 reads YFSETQ. Written as DNA, the CDR3 is TGCGCCAGCAGCTTGAGCCTAGCGGGGTCCTACGAGCAGTACTTC. Its protein product is CASSLSLAGSYEQYF.

This clone was detected once. This rearrangement joins TRBV5-1 to TRBJ2-1, with 7 bases identical to TRBD2. The V and J ends lost 2 bases and 7 bases, in that order; junction bases with no gene match: 3. Per germline, CDR1 SGHRS and CDR2 YFSETQ. The CDR3 consists of 13 residues. The CDR3 loop is CASSFGGGNEQFF. The CDR3 region has the DNA TGCGCCAGCAGCTTTGGGGGGGGAAATGAGCAGTTCTTC.

V usage is TRBV29-1 and J usage is TRBJ2-7, with TRBD1 as a possible D gene (5 bases). This CDR3 is built from 14 residues. The germline V and J ends were trimmed by 5 bases and 2 bases, with 16 bases remaining between them. CDR1 is SQVTM, CDR2 ANQGSEA, per germline. In nucleotides, the CDR3 is TGCAGCGTTAGGTCCAGGGTGGGAACCTACGAGCAGTACTTC. This sequence encodes CSVRSRVGTYEQYF.

This clone was observed a single time. Additional DNA sequences in this sample encode the identical CDR3. CDR3 residues: CASSFGTGSYEQYF. CDR3 DNA: TGTGCCAGCAGCTTTGGGACAGGGTCCTACGAGCAGTACTTC. The chain employs TRBV11-2 and TRBJ2-7; 9 nucleotides match TRBD1. The V gene end was trimmed by 3 bases and the J gene end by 1 base; junction bases not matched to a gene: 1. The germline V gene has CDR1 SGHAT and CDR2 FQNNGV. The CDR3 has 14 amino acids.

V gene TRBV5-1 combines with J gene TRBJ2-2; D is unclear. The germline gives CDR1 SGHRS, CDR2 YFSETQ. V gave up 4 bases and J gave up 2 bases, with 3 bases separating them. The CDR3 loop spans 12 amino acids. The CDR3 DNA is TGCGCCAGCAGCATAAACACCGGGGAGCTGTTTTTT. This encodes CASSINTGELFF.

The table lists this clone with a count of one. The chain links TRBV6-6 to TRBJ2-7, with a tentative D call TRBD2 (6 bases). The germline V gene has CDR1 MNHNY and CDR2 SVGAGI (reference sequence). V was trimmed by 0 bases and J by 3 bases, leaving 15 bases between them. This CDR3 comprises 16 residues. The CDR3 bases are TGTGCCAGCAGTTACTCGTATGCGGGGCGAATCTACGAGCAGTACTTC. Protein product: CASSYSYAGRIYEQYF.

The V gene is TRBV15, the J gene TRBJ2-7; perhaps TRBD1 as D (7 bases). Germline V gene data show CDR1 as LNHNV and CDR2 as YYDKDF (reference sequence). CDR3 length: 14 residues. V shed 3 bases and J shed 5 bases, with 14 bases lying between them. The CDR3 reads CATSSRQGGHEQYF. Written as DNA, the CDR3 is TGTGCCACCAGCAGCCGACAGGGAGGCCACGAGCAGTACTTC.

The chain links TRBV19 to TRBJ2-1, with D possibly TRBD2 on 5 matching bases. The ends were cut back, 4 bases at V and 8 bases at J, with 15 bases in the middle. Germline CDR1 and CDR2: LNHDA and SQIVND (reference sequence). The CDR3 runs 14 residues. Written as DNA, the CDR3 is TGTGCCAGTAGTACGAGGGTAGCTTCACATGAGCAGTTCTTC. Its translation: CASSTRVASHEQFF.

This chain links TRBV28 with TRBJ1-4, with 9 bases fitting TRBD1. The CDR3 runs 15 residues. CDR1 MDHEN and CDR2 SYDVKM come from the germline V gene. J gave up 5 bases and V 6 bases, and 7 bases lay outside the gene matches. This CDR3 reads CASRPNRGPNEKLFF. The CDR3 DNA is TGTGCCAGCAGACCAAACAGGGGGCCGAATGAAAAACTGTTTTTT.

This chain connects TRBV5-4 to TRBJ2-1; no reliable D call. CDR3 size: 12 residues. Between the trimmed V and J ends, which lost 0 bases and 9 bases, there was a span of 7 bases. Per the germline V gene, CDR1 is SGHNT and CDR2 is YYREEE (reference sequence). This chain's CDR3 is CASSLGAAEQFF. The CDR3 nucleotides are TGTGCCAGCAGCTTGGGTGCGGCTGAGCAGTTCTTC.